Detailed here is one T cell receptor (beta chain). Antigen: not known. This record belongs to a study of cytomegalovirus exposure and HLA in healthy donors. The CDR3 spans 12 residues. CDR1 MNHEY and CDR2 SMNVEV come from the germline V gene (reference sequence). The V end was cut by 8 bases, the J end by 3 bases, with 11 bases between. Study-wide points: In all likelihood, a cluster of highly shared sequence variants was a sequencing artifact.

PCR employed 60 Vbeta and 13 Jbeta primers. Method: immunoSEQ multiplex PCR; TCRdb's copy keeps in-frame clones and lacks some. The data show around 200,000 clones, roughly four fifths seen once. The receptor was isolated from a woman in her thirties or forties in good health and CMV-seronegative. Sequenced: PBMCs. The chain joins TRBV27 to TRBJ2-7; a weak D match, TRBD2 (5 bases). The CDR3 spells CASGRTDYEQYF. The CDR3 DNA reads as TGTGCCAGCGGAAGGACTGACTACGAGCAGTACTTC.